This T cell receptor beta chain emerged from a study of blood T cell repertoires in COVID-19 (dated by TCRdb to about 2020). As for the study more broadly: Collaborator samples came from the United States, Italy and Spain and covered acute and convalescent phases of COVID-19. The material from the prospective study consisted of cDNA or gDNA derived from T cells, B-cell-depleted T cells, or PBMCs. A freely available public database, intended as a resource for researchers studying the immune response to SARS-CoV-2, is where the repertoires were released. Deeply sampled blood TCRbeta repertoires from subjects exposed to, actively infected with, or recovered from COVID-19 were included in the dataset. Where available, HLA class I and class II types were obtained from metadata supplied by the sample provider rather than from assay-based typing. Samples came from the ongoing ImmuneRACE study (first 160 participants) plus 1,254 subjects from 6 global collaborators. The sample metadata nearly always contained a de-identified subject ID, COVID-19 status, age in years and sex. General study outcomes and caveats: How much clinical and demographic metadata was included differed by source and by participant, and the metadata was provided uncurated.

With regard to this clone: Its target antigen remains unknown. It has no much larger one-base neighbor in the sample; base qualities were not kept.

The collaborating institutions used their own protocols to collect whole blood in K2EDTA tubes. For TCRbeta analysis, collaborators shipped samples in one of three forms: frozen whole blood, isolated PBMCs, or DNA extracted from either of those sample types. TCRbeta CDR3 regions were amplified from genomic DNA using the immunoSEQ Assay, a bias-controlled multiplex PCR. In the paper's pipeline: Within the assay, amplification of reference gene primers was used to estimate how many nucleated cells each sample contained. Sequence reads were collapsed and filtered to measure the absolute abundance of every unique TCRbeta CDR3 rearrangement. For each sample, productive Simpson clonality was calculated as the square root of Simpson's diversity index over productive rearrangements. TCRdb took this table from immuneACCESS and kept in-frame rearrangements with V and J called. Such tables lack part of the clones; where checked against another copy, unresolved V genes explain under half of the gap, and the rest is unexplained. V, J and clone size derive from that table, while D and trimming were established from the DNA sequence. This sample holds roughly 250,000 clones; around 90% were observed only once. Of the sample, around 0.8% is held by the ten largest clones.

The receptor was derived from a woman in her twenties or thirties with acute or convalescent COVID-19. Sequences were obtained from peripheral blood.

Here is the DNA: TGTGCCTGGAGTGTAGCGGAGGGAAACACCATATATTTT. It codes for CAWSVAEGNTIYF. Recombination joined TRBV30 with TRBJ1-3; the D gene is not confidently resolved. From the cysteine through the phenylalanine, the CDR3 covers 13 amino acids. The entry retains the CDR3 DNA only, 39 bases that are in frame from base 1. CDR1 GTSNPN and CDR2 SVGIG are derived from the germline V gene (reference sequence). V sheds 0 bases and J sheds 4 bases, leaving 7 bases between their ends.